This TCR beta chain is from a study of blood T cell repertoires in COVID-19 (dated by TCRdb to between 2020 and 2021). For the wider study: Samples covering the acute and convalescent phases of COVID-19 were provided by collaborators in the United States, Italy and Spain. The samples were drawn from two sources: the first 160 participants of the ongoing ImmuneRACE study, and 1,000 to 1,500 subjects contributed by 6 global collaborators. The repertoires were released in a freely available public database meant as a resource for research on the immune response to SARS-CoV-2. The prospective study material was composed of cDNA or gDNA derived from T cells, B-cell-depleted T cells, or PBMCs. HLA class I and class II types, where available, came from metadata supplied by the sample provider rather than from assay-based typing. Sample metadata almost always included a de-identified subject ID, COVID-19 status, age in years and sex. Subjects who had been exposed to COVID-19, were actively infected with it, or had recovered from it provided the deeply sampled blood TCRbeta repertoires that made up the dataset.

What the authors observed across the whole study: How much clinical and demographic metadata was included differed by source and by participant, and the metadata was provided uncurated.

Comments on this clone: Its antigen remains undetermined. No base quality information exists; no much larger clone differs at one position.

The germline V gene (reference sequence) provides CDR1 GTSNPN and CDR2 SVGIG. The CDR3 sequence holds 13 residues, the cysteine and phenylalanine included. Just CDR3 DNA is preserved here, 39 bases in frame from base 1. Deletion took 2 bases off V and 3 bases off J, with a span of 8 bases between the germline ends. The immunoSEQ Assay, a bias-controlled multiplex PCR, was used to amplify TCRbeta CDR3 regions from genomic DNA. The paper's data handling went like this. The number of nucleated cells in each sample was estimated by amplification of reference gene primers within the assay. To quantify the absolute abundance of each unique TCRbeta CDR3 rearrangement, sequence reads were collapsed and filtered. For each sample, productive Simpson clonality was calculated as the square root of Simpson's diversity index across productive rearrangements. TCRdb carries this immuneACCESS record with in-frame sequences only. Its versions omit some clonotypes, under half of them owing to an unresolved V gene in the studies checked, with the rest unexplained. That table supplies the V and J calls and clone size; D and trimming were determined from the DNA. Within this sample are about 210,000 clones, with roughly 78% of them counted one time only. The biggest ten clones account for around 12% of the sample.

Collaborating institutions collected whole blood in K2EDTA tubes following their own protocols. For TCRbeta analysis, collaborators shipped samples as frozen whole blood, isolated PBMCs, or DNA extracted from either of those sample types. Sample: peripheral blood. The chain employs TRBV30 and TRBJ1-5, with TRBD1 perhaps the D gene, on 6 matching bases. This sequence was found in a woman in her thirties or forties with acute or convalescent COVID-19. The DNA sequence is given as TGTGCCTGGAGTCAGGGGCACAATCAGCCCCAGCATTTT. This yields the protein CAWSQGHNQPQHF.